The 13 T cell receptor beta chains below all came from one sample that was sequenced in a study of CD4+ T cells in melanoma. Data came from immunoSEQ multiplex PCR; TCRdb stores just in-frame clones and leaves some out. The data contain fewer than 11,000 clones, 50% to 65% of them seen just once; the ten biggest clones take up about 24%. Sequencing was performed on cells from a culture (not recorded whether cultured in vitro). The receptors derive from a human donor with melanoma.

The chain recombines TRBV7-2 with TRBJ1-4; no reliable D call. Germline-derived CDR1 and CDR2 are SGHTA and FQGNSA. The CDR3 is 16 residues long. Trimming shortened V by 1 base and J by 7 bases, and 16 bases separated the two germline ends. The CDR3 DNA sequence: TGTGCCAGCAGCTTAGGGCGGAGCACCTGGATTGAAAAACTGTTTTTT. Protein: CASSLGRSTWIEKLFF.

Written as DNA, the CDR3 is TGCGCCAGCAGCCAAGATCCCCGCAGTAGCGGGGGGATCCGTAGCAATGAGCAGTTCTTC. Its translation: CASSQDPRSSGGIRSNEQFF. V and J are TRBV4-1 and TRBJ2-1; the match to TRBD2 covers 10 bases. This CDR3 has 20 residues. Trimming at V came to 0 bases and at J to 6 bases, leaving 17 bases not matched to a gene. Per germline, CDR1 MGHRA and CDR2 YSYEKL.

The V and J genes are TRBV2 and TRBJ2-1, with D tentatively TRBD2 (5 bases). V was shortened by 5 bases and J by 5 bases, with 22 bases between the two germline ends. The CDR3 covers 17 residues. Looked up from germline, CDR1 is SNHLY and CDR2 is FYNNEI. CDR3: CASSPVLLAGENNEQFF. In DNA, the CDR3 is TGTGCCAGCAGTCCCGTCCTCCTGGCGGGCGAGAACAATGAGCAGTTCTTC. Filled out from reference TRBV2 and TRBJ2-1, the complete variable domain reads EPEVTQTPSHQVTQMGQEVILRCVPISNHLYFYWYRQILGQKVEFLVSFYNNEISEKSEIFDDQFSVERPDGSNFTLKIRSTKLEDSAMYFCASSPVLLAGENNEQFFGPGTRLTVL.

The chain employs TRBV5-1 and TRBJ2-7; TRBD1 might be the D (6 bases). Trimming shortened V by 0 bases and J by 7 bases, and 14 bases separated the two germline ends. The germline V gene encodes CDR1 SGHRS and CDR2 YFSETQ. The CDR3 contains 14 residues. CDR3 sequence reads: CASSLDSRGREQYF. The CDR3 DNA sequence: TGCGCCAGCAGCTTGGATTCCAGGGGAAGGGAGCAGTACTTC.

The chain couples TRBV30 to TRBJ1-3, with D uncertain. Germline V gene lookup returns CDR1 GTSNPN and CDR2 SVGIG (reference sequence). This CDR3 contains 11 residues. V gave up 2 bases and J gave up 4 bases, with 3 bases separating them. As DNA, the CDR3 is TGTGCCTGGAGTCTGGGAAACACCATATATTTT. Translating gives CAWSLGNTIYF.

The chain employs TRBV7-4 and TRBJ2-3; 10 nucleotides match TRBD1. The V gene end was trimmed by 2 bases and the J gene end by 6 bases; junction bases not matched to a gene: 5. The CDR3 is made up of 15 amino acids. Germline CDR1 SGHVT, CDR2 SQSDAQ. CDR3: CASSLFGTGVDTQYF. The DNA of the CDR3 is TGTGCCAGCAGCTTATTCGGGACAGGGGTTGATACGCAGTATTTT.

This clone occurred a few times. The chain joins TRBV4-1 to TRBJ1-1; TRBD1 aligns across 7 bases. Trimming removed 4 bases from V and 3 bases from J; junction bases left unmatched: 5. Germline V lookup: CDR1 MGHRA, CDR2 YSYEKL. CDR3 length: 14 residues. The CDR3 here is CASSPRQGHTEAFF. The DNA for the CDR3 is TGCGCCAGCAGCCCCCGACAGGGCCACACTGAAGCTTTCTTT.

The DNA of the CDR3 is TGCGCCAGCAGCTTGGTTGGCGTTCCTGGAAACACCATATATTTT. It codes for CASSLVGVPGNTIYF. The rearrangement joins TRBV5-1 to TRBJ1-3; unclear D gene. The CDR3 is 15 residues long. Trimming took off 0 bases at V and 2 bases at J, with 9 bases between the two ends. Germline lookup yields CDR1 SGHRS and CDR2 YFSETQ.

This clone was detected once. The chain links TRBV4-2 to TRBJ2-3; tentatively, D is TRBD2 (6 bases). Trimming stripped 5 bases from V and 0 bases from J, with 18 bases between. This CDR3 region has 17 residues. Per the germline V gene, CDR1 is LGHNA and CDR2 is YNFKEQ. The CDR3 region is CASSSGGRGLSTDTQYF. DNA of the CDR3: TGTGCCAGCAGCTCGGGTGGGCGGGGCCTAAGCACAGATACGCAGTATTTT.

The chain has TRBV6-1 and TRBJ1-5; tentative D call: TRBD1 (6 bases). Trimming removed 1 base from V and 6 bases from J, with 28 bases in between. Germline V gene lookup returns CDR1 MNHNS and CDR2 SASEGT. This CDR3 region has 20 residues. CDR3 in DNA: TGTGCCAGCAGTGAAGGCCGGGACACCAAGAAGGAGATCAGTGGTCAGCCCCAGCATTTT. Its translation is CASSEGRDTKKEISGQPQHF.

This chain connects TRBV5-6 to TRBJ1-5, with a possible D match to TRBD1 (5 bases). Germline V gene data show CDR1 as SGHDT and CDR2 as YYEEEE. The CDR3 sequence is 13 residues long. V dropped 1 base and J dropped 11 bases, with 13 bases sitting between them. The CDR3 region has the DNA TGTGCCAGCAGCTTGAATTCCTGGGGGGCCCAGCATTTT. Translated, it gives CASSLNSWGAQHF.

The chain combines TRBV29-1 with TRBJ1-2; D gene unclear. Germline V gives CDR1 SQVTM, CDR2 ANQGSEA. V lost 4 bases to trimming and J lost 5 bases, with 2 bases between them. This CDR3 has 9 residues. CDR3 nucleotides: TGCAGCGTTGGGTATGGCTACACCTTC. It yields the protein CSVGYGYTF.

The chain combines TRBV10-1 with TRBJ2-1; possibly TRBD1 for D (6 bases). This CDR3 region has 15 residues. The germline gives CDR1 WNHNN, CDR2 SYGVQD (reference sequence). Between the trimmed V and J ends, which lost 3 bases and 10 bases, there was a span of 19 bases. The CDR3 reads CASSDPGQGFREQFF. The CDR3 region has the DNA TGCGCCAGCAGTGACCCGGGCCAGGGGTTTAGGGAGCAGTTCTTC.